The 11 T cell receptor beta chains listed next were all sequenced from one sample in a study of T-cell reconstitution after alpha-beta-depleted transplantation in children. Construction of the TCRbeta library involved unique molecular identifiers. TCRdb fed the PCR reads into MiXCR, producing one record per CDR3 protein. The repertoire consists of 190,000 or so distinct CDR3 sequences, with about 6.4% occurring once and the leading ten covering about 2.9%. This specimen consisted of PBMCs from the stem cell graft donor, obtained from the stem cell graft. The receptors stem from a human donor who donated a stem cell graft to a child with Wiskott-Aldrich syndrome.

This clonotype was recorded many times. The rearrangement uses TRBV3-1 and TRBJ2-1; D might be TRBD1 or TRBD2, each matching 6 bases. This CDR3 contains 18 residues. V lost 1 base, J lost 4 bases, and 20 bases lay in between. The V gene's germline CDR1 is LGHDT and CDR2 YNNKEL (reference sequence). The DNA for the CDR3 is TGTGCCAGCAGCCAAGTTCCCGGGGGCCCCCCCCCATACAATGAGCAGTTCTTC. Protein sequence: CASSQVPGGPPPYNEQFF.

This clonotype has ten or more counts. J is TRBJ2-4 and V is TRBV20-1; the D gene is possibly TRBD2 (6 bases). The CDR3 length is 14 residues. Trimming shortened V by 1 base and J by 6 bases, and 13 bases separated the two germline ends. Per germline, CDR1 DFQATT and CDR2 SNEGSKA (reference sequence). CDR3 protein: CSARGGTSPNIQYF. The CDR3 nucleotides are TGCAGTGCTAGAGGTGGGACTTCTCCAAACATTCAGTACTTC.

This clonotype was counted many times. The CDR3 DNA follows: TGTGCCAGCAGCTTGCGCAGGCCTAGCACAGATACGCAGTATTTT. Translating it yields CASSLRRPSTDTQYF. V and J are TRBV5-6 and TRBJ2-3; D call uncertain. Deletions cut 1 base from V and 0 bases from J, with 9 bases between. This CDR3 has 15 residues. Germline V lookup: CDR1 SGHDT, CDR2 YYEEEE.

This clonotype was seen many times. This chain uses TRBV30 with TRBJ1-1; D is uncertain. Germline loops: CDR1 GTSNPN, CDR2 SVGIG (reference sequence). V was cut by 0 bases and J by 6 bases, with 5 bases left in between. This CDR3 is 11 amino acids long. The CDR3 sequence: CAWSVRAEAFF. The CDR3 DNA is TGTGCCTGGAGTGTACGAGCTGAAGCTTTCTTT.

This clonotype was seen repeatedly, ten times or more. The V call is TRBV29-1, the J call TRBJ1-2; D may be TRBD1 (6 bases). This CDR3 comprises 15 residues. The V gene lost 0 bases and the J gene lost 7 bases, with 18 bases spanning the gap. The germline V gene encodes CDR1 SQVTM and CDR2 ANQGSEA. CDR3 loop: CSVEERSGEGSGYTF. DNA of the CDR3: TGCAGCGTTGAAGAGCGGTCAGGGGAAGGAAGTGGCTACACCTTC.

This clonotype showed up just a few times. The V and J genes are TRBV2 and TRBJ1-4, with D possibly being TRBD1 (6 bases). V gave up 6 bases and J gave up 3 bases, with 8 bases separating them. The CDR3 is 13 amino acids. Germline values: CDR1 SNHLY, CDR2 FYNNEI. The CDR3: CASRRTANEKLFF. The DNA of the CDR3 is TGTGCCAGCAGGCGGACAGCTAATGAAAAACTGTTTTTT.

This clonotype was detected many times. The V call is TRBV25-1, the J call TRBJ1-6; TRBD1 is a possible D gene (5 bases). The CDR3 extends over 15 amino acids. V was trimmed by 6 bases and J by 6 bases, leaving 15 bases between them. CDR1 and CDR2 (germline): MGHDK, SYGVNS. CDR3 in amino acids: CASRGSGRANSPLHF. The CDR3 coding sequence is TGTGCCAGCAGGGGGTCGGGACGGGCTAATTCACCCCTCCACTTT.

This clonotype was picked up many times. The chain couples TRBV20-1 to TRBJ1-5; D remains unclear. This CDR3 has 14 residues. The germline V gene has CDR1 DFQATT and CDR2 SNEGSKA (reference sequence). The V end lost 6 bases, the J end lost 5 bases, and 17 bases lay between the germline ends. CDR3 sequence reads: CSAGRGAYHQPQHF. The CDR3 DNA follows: TGCAGTGCAGGCCGGGGAGCTTATCATCAGCCCCAGCATTTT.

This clonotype was seen ten or more times. The V call is TRBV10-1, the J call TRBJ2-5, with a possible D match to TRBD1 (5 bases). The CDR3 extends over 13 amino acids. CDR1 is WNHNN and CDR2 is SYGVQD in the germline V gene (reference sequence). The V end was cut by 8 bases, the J end by 2 bases, with 12 bases between. In nucleotides, the CDR3 is TGCGCCAGCTCCCCAGGGTTGCAAGAGACCCAGTACTTC. This translates into CASSPGLQETQYF.

The sample holds a few counts of this clonotype. The rearrangement uses TRBV5-1 and TRBJ1-1; D is unresolved. The CDR3 runs 15 residues. V was trimmed by 0 bases and J by 1 base, leaving 10 bases between them. Germline values: CDR1 SGHRS, CDR2 YFSETQ. The CDR3 loop is CASSLAGKGNTEAFF. Written as DNA, the CDR3 is TGCGCCAGCAGCTTGGCCGGGAAAGGGAACACTGAAGCTTTCTTT.

This clonotype was seen at least ten times. The V call is TRBV20-1, the J call TRBJ2-2; a weak D match, TRBD2 (5 bases). Per the germline V gene, CDR1 is DFQATT and CDR2 is SNEGSKA (reference sequence). The V gene lost 3 bases and the J gene lost 1 base, with 9 bases spanning the gap. This CDR3 is built from 14 residues. This chain's CDR3 is CSASYSENTGELFF. The CDR3 DNA follows: TGCAGTGCTAGTTATAGCGAGAACACCGGGGAGCTGTTTTTT.